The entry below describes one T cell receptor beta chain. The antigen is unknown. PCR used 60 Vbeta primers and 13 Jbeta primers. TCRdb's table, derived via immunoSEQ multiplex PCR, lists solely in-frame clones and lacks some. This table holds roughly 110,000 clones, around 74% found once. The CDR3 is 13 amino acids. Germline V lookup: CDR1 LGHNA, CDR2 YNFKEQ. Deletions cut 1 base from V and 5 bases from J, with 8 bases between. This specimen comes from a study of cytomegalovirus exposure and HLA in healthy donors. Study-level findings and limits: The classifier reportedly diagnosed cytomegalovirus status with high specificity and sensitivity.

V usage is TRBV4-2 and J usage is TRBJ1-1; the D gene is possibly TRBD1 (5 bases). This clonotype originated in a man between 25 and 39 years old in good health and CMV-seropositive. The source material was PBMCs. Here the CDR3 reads CASSQGRETEAFF. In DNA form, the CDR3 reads TGTGCCAGCAGCCAAGGCAGGGAAACTGAAGCTTTCTTT.